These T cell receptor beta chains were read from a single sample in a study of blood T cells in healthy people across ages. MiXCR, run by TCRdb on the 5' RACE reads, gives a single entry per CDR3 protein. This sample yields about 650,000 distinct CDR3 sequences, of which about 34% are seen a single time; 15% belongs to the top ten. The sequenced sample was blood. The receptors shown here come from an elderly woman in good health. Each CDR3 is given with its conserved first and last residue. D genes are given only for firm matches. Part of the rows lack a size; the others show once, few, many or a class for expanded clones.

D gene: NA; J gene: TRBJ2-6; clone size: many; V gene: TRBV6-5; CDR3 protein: CASSLTVLLSSGANVLTF; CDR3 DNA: TGTGCCAGCAGTCTTACAGTGTTACTTAGCTCTGGGGCCAACGTCCTGACTTTC
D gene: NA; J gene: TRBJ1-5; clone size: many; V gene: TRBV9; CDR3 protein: CASSATDNQPQHF; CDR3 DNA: TGTGCCAGCAGCGCCACGGACAATCAGCCCCAGCATTTT
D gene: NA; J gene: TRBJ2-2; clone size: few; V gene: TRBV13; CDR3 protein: CASDRGGNTGELFF; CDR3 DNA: TGTGCCAGCGACCGGGGAGGGAACACCGGGGAGCTGTTTTTT
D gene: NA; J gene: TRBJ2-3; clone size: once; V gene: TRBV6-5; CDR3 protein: CASSYGGGAAWDTQYF; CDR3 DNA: TGTGCCAGCAGTTACGGCGGCGGAGCGGCGTGGGATACGCAGTATTTT
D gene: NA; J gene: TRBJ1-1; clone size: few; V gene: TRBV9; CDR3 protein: CASRTGGSNTEAFF; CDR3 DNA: TGTGCCAGCAGGACTGGGGGGTCGAACACTGAAGCTTTCTTT
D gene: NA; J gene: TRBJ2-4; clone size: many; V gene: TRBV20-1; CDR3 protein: CSALPTWGEDIQYF; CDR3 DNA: TGCAGTGCGCTACCCACGTGGGGCGAGGACATTCAGTACTTC
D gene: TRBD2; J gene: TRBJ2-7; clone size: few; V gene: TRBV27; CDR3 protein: CASSLLGLAGGKGDEQYF; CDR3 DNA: TGTGCCAGCAGTTTATTGGGACTAGCGGGGGGAAAAGGGGACGAGCAGTACTTC
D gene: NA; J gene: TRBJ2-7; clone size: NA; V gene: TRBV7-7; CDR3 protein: CASSLVGGAEQYF; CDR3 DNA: TGTGCAAGCAGCTTAGTAGGTGGGGCCGAGCAGTACTTC
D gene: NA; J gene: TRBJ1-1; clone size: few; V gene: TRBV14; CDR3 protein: CASSVRTTEAFF; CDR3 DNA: TGTGCCAGCAGCGTCCGGACCACTGAAGCTTTCTTT
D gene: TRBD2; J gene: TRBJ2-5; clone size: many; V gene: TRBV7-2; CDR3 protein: CASSLGTSGGRETQYF; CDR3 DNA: TGTGCCAGCAGCTTAGGGACTAGCGGGGGAAGGGAGACCCAGTACTTC
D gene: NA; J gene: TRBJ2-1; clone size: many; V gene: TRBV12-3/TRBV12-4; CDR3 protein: CASSFGSRSYNEQFF; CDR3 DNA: TGTGCCAGCAGTTTTGGCAGCCGCTCCTACAATGAGCAGTTCTTC
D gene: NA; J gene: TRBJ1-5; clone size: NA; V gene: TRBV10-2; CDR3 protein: CASSESAPQAGQSQHF; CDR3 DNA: TGCGCCAGCAGTGAGTCGGCACCCCAGGCTGGACAGTCCCAGCATTTT
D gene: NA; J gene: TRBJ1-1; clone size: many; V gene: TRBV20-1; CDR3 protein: CSAPRFRAQNTEAFF; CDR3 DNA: TGCAGTGCCCCACGGTTCCGGGCCCAGAACACTGAAGCTTTCTTT
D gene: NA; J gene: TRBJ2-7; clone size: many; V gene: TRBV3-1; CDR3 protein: CASSPGPGRGYEQYF; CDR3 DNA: TGTGCCAGCAGCCCCGGACCGGGCAGAGGATACGAGCAGTACTTC
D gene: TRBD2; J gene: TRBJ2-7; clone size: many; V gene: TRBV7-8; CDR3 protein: CASSPRTSGGLYEQYF; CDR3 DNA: TGTGCCAGCAGCCCCCGGACTAGCGGGGGGCTCTACGAGCAGTACTTC
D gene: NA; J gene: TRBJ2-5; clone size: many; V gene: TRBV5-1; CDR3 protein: CASRVVVGEETQYF; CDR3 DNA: TGCGCCAGCAGAGTTGTGGTAGGGGAAGAGACCCAGTACTTC
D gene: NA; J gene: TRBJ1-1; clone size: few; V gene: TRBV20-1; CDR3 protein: CSAHGGGLHTEAFF; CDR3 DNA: TGCAGTGCACACGGTGGAGGGCTACACACTGAAGCTTTCTTT
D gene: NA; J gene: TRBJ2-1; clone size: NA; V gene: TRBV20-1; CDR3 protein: CSASGSNYNEQFF; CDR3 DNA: TGCAGTGCTAGCGGGTCCAACTACAATGAGCAGTTCTTC
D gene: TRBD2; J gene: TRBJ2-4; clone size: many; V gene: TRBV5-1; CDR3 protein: CASSLGSGGSGNIQYF; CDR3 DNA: TGCGCCAGCAGCTTGGGAAGCGGGGGGTCCGGGAACATTCAGTACTTC
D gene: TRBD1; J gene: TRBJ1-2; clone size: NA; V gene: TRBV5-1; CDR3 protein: CASSLGGQGDGYTF; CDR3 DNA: TGCGCCAGCAGCTTAGGGGGACAGGGGGACGGCTACACCTTC
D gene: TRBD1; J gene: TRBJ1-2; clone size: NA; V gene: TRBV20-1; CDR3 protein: CSVSPPGQVYGYTF; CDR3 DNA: TGCAGTGTTAGCCCTCCGGGACAGGTCTATGGCTACACCTTC
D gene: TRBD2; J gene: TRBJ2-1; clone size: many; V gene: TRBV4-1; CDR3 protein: CASSQDSGGARVEQFF; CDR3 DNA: TGCGCCAGCAGCCAGGATAGCGGGGGGGCGAGGGTTGAGCAGTTCTTC
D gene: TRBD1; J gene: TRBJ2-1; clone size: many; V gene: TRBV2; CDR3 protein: CASRDVGQGKNEQFF; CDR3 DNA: TGTGCCAGCAGAGATGTGGGACAGGGGAAAAATGAGCAGTTCTTC
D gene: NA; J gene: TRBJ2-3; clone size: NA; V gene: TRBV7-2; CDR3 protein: CASSLAQRLNTDTQYF; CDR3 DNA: TGTGCCAGCAGCTTAGCCCAGCGGCTCAACACAGATACGCAGTATTTT
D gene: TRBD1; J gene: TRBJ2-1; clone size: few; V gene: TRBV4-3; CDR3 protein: CASSHAGTGGLYEQFF; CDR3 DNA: TGCGCCAGCAGCCACGCCGGGACAGGGGGCTTGTATGAGCAGTTCTTC
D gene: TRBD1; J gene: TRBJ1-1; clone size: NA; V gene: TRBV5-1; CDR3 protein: CASSSDRGSTAAEAFF; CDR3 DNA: TGCGCCAGCAGCTCGGACAGGGGGTCCACAGCAGCCGAAGCTTTCTTT
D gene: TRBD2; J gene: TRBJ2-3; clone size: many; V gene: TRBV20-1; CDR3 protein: CSASTSGAHTQYF; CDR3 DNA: TGCAGTGCTAGTACTAGCGGGGCCCATACGCAGTATTTT
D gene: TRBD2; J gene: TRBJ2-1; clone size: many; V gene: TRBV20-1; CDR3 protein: CSARGGGGNYNEQFF; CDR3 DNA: TGCAGTGCTAGAGGGGGCGGGGGGAACTACAATGAGCAGTTCTTC
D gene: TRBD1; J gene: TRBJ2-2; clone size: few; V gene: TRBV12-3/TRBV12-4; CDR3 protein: CASRVDRVNTGELFF; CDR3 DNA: TGTGCCAGCAGGGTCGACAGGGTGAACACCGGGGAGCTGTTTTTT
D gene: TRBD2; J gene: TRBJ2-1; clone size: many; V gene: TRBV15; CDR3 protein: CATSRDLGLASYEQFF; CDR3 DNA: TGTGCCACCAGCAGAGATCTCGGACTAGCTTCATATGAGCAGTTCTTC
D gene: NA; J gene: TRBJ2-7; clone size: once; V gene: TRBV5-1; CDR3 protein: CASSLDGNWYEQYF; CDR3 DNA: TGCGCCAGCAGCTTGGACGGGAATTGGTACGAGCAGTACTTC
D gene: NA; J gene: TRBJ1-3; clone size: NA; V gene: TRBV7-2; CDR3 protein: CASSLARAGNTINF; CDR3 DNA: TGTGCCAGCAGCTTAGCGAGGGCCGGAAACACCATAAATTTT
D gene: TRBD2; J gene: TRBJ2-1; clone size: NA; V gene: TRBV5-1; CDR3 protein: CASSPPLLAESDNEQFF; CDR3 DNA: TGCGCCAGCAGCCCCCCCTTACTAGCGGAAAGTGACAATGAGCAGTTCTTC
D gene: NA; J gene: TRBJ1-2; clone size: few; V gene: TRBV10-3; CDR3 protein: CAITRGQPGGYTF; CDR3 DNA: TGTGCCATCACCCGAGGGCAGCCGGGGGGCTACACCTTC
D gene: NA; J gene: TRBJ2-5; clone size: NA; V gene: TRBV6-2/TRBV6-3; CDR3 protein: CASSLPNEQYF; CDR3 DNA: TGTGCCAGCAGTTTACCAAATGAGCAGTACTTC
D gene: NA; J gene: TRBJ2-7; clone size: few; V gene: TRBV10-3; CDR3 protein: CAISEGEVFAVDEQYF; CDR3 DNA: TGTGCCATCAGTGAGGGAGAGGTTTTCGCGGTGGACGAGCAGTACTTC
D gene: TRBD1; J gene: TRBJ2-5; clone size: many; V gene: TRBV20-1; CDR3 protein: CSAPPGQYQETQYF; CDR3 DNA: TGCAGTGCTCCACCGGGACAGTACCAAGAGACCCAGTACTTC
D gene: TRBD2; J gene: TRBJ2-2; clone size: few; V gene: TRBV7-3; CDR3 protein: CASSLTSGGASGELFF; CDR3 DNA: TGTGCCAGCAGCTTAACGAGCGGGGGGGCATCCGGGGAGCTGTTTTTT
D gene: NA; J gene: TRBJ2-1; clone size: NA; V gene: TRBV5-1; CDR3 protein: CATQRGNEQFF; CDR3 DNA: TGCGCCACCCAGCGAGGGAATGAGCAGTTCTTC
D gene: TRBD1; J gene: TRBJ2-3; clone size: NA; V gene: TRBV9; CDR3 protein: CASSVGPRGLDTQYF; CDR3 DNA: TGTGCCAGCAGCGTGGGCCCCAGGGGGCTTGATACGCAGTATTTT
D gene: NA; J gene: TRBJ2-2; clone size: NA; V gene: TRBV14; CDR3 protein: CAGSRMREGGELFF; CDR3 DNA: TGTGCCGGTAGCAGGATGAGGGAAGGCGGGGAGCTGTTTTTT